The T cell receptor beta chain under discussion was sequenced for a study of CD8 T cells in Susac syndrome (dated by TCRdb to about 2019). About the study as a whole: The study used repertoire sequencing to test whether antigen drove CD8+ T cell activation and differentiation in Susac syndrome. Summary of the overall study and its limitations: The TCR sequencing and HLA analysis was acknowledged to have included a relatively small number of individuals.

High-throughput TCR beta sequencing profiled peripheral blood CD8+ and CD4+ T cells from healthy donors, Susac syndrome patients and multiple sclerosis patients. Healthy donors were age- and sex-matched controls. Bulk CD8+ and CD4+ T cells were purified by magnetic negative isolation, whereas CD8+ TEMRA cells were enriched by FACS. Blood was drawn into EDTA tubes, processed within 24 hours, and PBMCs were isolated by density gradient centrifugation. PBMCs intended for TCR sequencing were frozen in liquid nitrogen and were later thawed in a 37 degrees C water bath. The sorted or isolated CD4+, CD8+ and CD8+ TEMRA cells had a purity of 90% or higher. RNA was extracted using the RNeasy kit, and roughly 0.5 to 1 microgram was reverse transcribed with random hexamers. TCR beta CDR3 regions were amplified with the immunoSEQ multiplex PCR assay covering 54 Vbeta and 13 Jbeta segments. Bias from PCR amplification was corrected by using a synthetic template baseline for primer optimization and for computational correction. The authors processed their data as follows. Reads were annotated to V, D and J genes per IMGT and analyzed with immunoSEQ Analyzer, keeping only productive sequences. Clonality was calculated as one minus the Shannon entropy normalized by log2 of the number of productive unique sequences. For each patient and control, public and private clones were evaluated within the 100 most prevalent clones. Susac-specific clones were defined as absent from healthy and MS cohorts, 800 to 1,200 published viral clones and other ImmuneACCESS disease sequences. TCRdb passed the public sequencing reads through fastp at Q25 and MiXCR, retaining productive beta sequences. Records with the same CDR3 protein are collapsed into one entry carrying the most frequent genes and DNA. These V and J calls rely on TCRdb rather than the paper's analysis. The sample contains some 100,000 distinct CDR3 sequences, about nine tenths of them found a single time. The ten largest clones capture roughly 0.14% of the sample.

This clonotype appeared once. The antigen it binds to is not known. Base-call qualities are not available, and no considerably larger clone is one nucleotide away. A lone read offers only weak evidence. CDR1 and CDR2 are drawn from the germline V gene: SGHTA, FQGNSA. V ends up 1 base short and J 5 bases short, with an unmatched junction base count of 3. The CDR3, cysteine through phenylalanine, is 14 amino acids long. The retained sequence is limited to the CDR3, 42 bases, with the frame set at the first base. The specimen sequenced was CD4+ T cells from PBMCs. The chain employs TRBV7-2 and TRBJ2-3, with 7 bases in between that match TRBD1. This clonotype was obtained from a human donor in good health. The sequenced DNA is TGTGCCAGCAGCTTAGAAGGGGGCAGAGATACGCAGTATTTT. Translation gives CASSLEGGRDTQYF.